This T cell receptor beta chain was captured in a study of cytomegalovirus exposure and HLA in healthy donors. This CDR3 is built from 14 residues. CDR1 is ENHRY and CDR2 is SYGVKD in the germline V gene. The V end was cut by 6 bases, the J end by 3 bases, with 13 bases between. With 60 Vbeta and 13 Jbeta primers, the PCR was carried out. Using immunoSEQ multiplex PCR, the repertoire was profiled, and TCRdb retains in-frame clones only, with some absent. The data contain around 200,000 clones, over 65% of them seen just once; the ten biggest clones take up roughly a sixth. As concerns this clone: Its antigen is undetermined.

Findings of the study overall: Within the data, a cluster of highly shared sequence variants was likely a sequencing artifact. The records held CMV serostatus as the only immune exposure information. In an earlier analysis, about 87% or about 30%: the productive usage of most TCR beta V segments.

The gene calls are TRBV10-3 and TRBJ2-3; a weak D match, TRBD1 (7 bases). This TCR was sampled from a man aged 35 to 55 in good health and CMV-seronegative. The sequenced sample was PBMCs. The CDR3 region is CAIRQGGGTDTQYF. In DNA form, the CDR3 reads TGTGCCATCAGGCAGGGGGGAGGAACAGATACGCAGTATTTT.